This T cell receptor (beta chain) was captured in a study of graft-versus-host responses after intestinal transplantation. Overall study findings and caveats: An association linked early post-transplant HvG declines with peak circulating GvH clone levels. Recipient marrow held GvH clones, some first seen in ileum or blood.

Worth noting for this clone: The target antigen is unknown.

Repertoires were generated with immunoSEQ multiplex PCR, while TCRdb's copy carries only in-frame clones and drops some. The sample shows tens of thousands of clones, approximately 89% of them seen only once. V lost 4 bases and J lost 1, with 14 bases in between. Per germline, CDR1 SGHVS and CDR2 FQNEAQ. The CDR3 has 15 residues. This chain uses TRBV7-8 with TRBJ2-7; perhaps TRBD1 as D (6 bases). The sequencing here drew on PBMCs, taken 118 days after intestinal transplantation. This clonotype originated in a human patient who received an intestinal transplant, so some T cells may come from the graft donor. The chain's CDR3 is CASSSGPRGSYEQYF. The CDR3, as DNA: TGTGCCAGCAGCTCGGGGCCAAGGGGGTCCTACGAGCAGTACTTC.